The next 15 T cell receptor beta chains were all read from a single sample in a study of shared clonotypes between healthy human individuals. Produced via immunoSEQ multiplex PCR; TCRdb's table is partial and in-frame only. The table records about 2.4 million clones, over 85% of them present only once. Sequenced material: naive CD4+ T cells from PBMCs. As for subset: CD45RA+ positively selected. The receptors were gathered from a man aged 18 to 30 in good health. Some clones in this sample may be carry-over from other donors' samples.

The chain joins TRBV27 to TRBJ2-3; tentatively, D is TRBD2 (5 bases). Per germline, CDR1 MNHEY and CDR2 SMNVEV (reference sequence). The CDR3 consists of 14 residues. Trimming removed 3 bases from V and 2 bases from J, with 9 bases in between. This chain's CDR3 is CASSFTSFTDTQYF. The CDR3 region has the DNA TGTGCCAGCAGTTTTACTAGTTTCACAGATACGCAGTATTTT.

The sample holds one count of this clone. CDR3 sequence (DNA): TGTGCCAGCAGTTTAAGGGACACCCGGTGGGGTTCACCCCTCCACTTT. Translation gives CASSLRDTRWGSPLHF. The genes are TRBV28 and TRBJ1-6; possibly TRBD1 for D (6 bases). The V gene lost 2 bases and the J gene lost 9 bases, with 17 bases spanning the gap. Looked up from germline, CDR1 is MDHEN and CDR2 is SYDVKM. The CDR3 runs 16 residues. The whole variable domain, filled in from reference TRBV28 and TRBJ1-6, reads DVKVTQSSRYLVKRTGEKVFLECVQDMDHENMFWYRQDPGLGLRLIYFSYDVKMKEKGDIPEGYSVSREKKERFSLILESASTNQTSMYLCASSLRDTRWGSPLHFGNGTRLTVT.

In its sample, this clone was seen once. The chain has TRBV5-4 and TRBJ1-4; a weak D match, TRBD1 (5 bases). The CDR3 covers 13 residues. Deletions cut 0 bases from V and 8 bases from J, with 8 bases between. The germline V gene encodes CDR1 SGHNT and CDR2 YYREEE (reference sequence). The CDR3 nucleotides are TGTGCCAGCAGCTTGGGGGACGGCGAAAAACTGTTTTTT. Translation gives CASSLGDGEKLFF. The full variable domain, with the rest looked up from reference TRBV5-4 and TRBJ1-4, is ETGVTQSPTHLIKTRGQQVTLRCSSQSGHNTVSWYQQALGQGPQFIFQYYREEENGRGNFPPRFSGLQFPNYSSELNVNALELDDSALYLCASSLGDGEKLFFGSGTQLSVL.

V and J are TRBV5-1 and TRBJ2-7; possibly TRBD2 for D (5 bases). The CDR3 is made up of 14 amino acids. V was pared by 4 bases and J by 5 bases, with 16 bases between. Germline V lookup: CDR1 SGHRS, CDR2 YFSETQ. The CDR3 DNA sequence: TGCGCCAGCAGCCTTAGCGTGCCAGTCCACGAGCAGTACTTC. Amino acid sequence: CASSLSVPVHEQYF.

The rearrangement links TRBV5-6 to TRBJ1-1; 8 nucleotides line up with TRBD1. The CDR3 length is 15 residues. The V segment lost 4 bases and the J segment 4 bases; nucleotides outside the gene matches: 9. Looked up from germline, CDR1 is SGHDT and CDR2 is YYEEEE. CDR3 DNA sequence: TGTGCCAGCAGCCAACCGGGACAGGTCTTCACTGAAGCTTTCTTT. Amino acids: CASSQPGQVFTEAFF.

The V and J genes are TRBV2 and TRBJ2-5; D gene uncertain. The germline V gene encodes CDR1 SNHLY and CDR2 FYNNEI. Trimming pared 4 bases from V and 5 bases from J, leaving 8 bases between. The CDR3 is made up of 12 amino acids. Here the CDR3 reads CASSAGRETQYF. In DNA form, the CDR3 reads TGTGCCAGCAGTGCCGGGCGGGAGACCCAGTACTTC.

This chain uses TRBV2 with TRBJ1-3; D possibly corresponds to TRBD1 (5 bases). CDR1 SNHLY and CDR2 FYNNEI come from the germline V gene. The CDR3 extends over 11 amino acids. The V and J ends lost 2 bases and 9 bases respectively, with 5 bases between them. The CDR3 here is CASSERGTIYF. Here the CDR3 DNA reads TGTGCCAGCAGTGAAAGGGGCACCATATATTTT.

The V gene is TRBV5-4, the J gene TRBJ2-2; 7 bases line up with TRBD2. After removal of 4 bases from V and 0 bases from J, the junction contained 12 bases not matched to a gene. Germline loops: CDR1 SGHNT, CDR2 YYREEE (reference sequence). CDR3 length equals 18 residues. In DNA, the CDR3 is TGTGCCAGCAGCCCGGCCGGAGGGAGGGGCGCGAACACCGGGGAGCTGTTTTTT. It yields the protein CASSPAGGRGANTGELFF.

This chain uses TRBV7-9 with TRBJ2-2; D unresolved. Trimming removed 5 bases from V and 9 bases from J, with 10 bases in between. Germline CDR1 SEHNR, CDR2 FQNEAQ (reference sequence). The CDR3 is 12 amino acids. The CDR3 nucleotides read TGTGCCAGCAGCCCTATTGATCGGGAGCTGTTTTTT. This encodes CASSPIDRELFF.

Of note for this clone: Additional DNA sequences in this sample encode the identical CDR3. CDR3 loop: CASSPGTQETQYF. As DNA, the CDR3 is TGTGCCAGCAGCCCTGGGACTCAAGAGACCCAGTACTTC. The rearrangement uses TRBV27 and TRBJ2-5; D is perhaps TRBD2 (6 bases). CDR3 length equals 13 residues. The V gene's germline CDR1 is MNHEY and CDR2 SMNVEV (reference sequence). The V and J ends lost 6 bases and 2 bases respectively, with 10 bases between them.

The chain recombines TRBV18 with TRBJ1-2, with 8 positions matching TRBD1. Trimming at V came to 3 bases and at J to 7 bases, leaving 10 bases not matched to a gene. CDR1 is KGHSH, CDR2 LQKENI, per germline. This CDR3 region has 15 residues. The CDR3, as DNA: TGTGCCAGCTCACCGTCCAGGGGGCAAGGTGGTGGCTACACCTTC. This translates into CASSPSRGQGGGYTF.

The rearrangement links TRBV10-3 to TRBJ2-7; a weak D match, TRBD1 (5 bases). The V and J ends lost 4 bases and 7 bases respectively, with 17 bases between them. In germline, CDR1 is ENHRY, CDR2 SYGVKD. This CDR3 spans 14 amino acids. This CDR3 is CAISGYAGMVEQYF. Here the CDR3 DNA reads TGTGCCATCAGTGGTTATGCAGGGATGGTGGAGCAGTACTTC.

The chain carries TRBV4-1 and TRBJ2-4; TRBD1 is a possible D gene (5 bases). The CDR3 is 13 residues long. Trimming pared 4 bases from V and 8 bases from J, leaving 12 bases between. Germline V gene data show CDR1 as MGHRA and CDR2 as YSYEKL. In DNA form, the CDR3 reads TGCGCCAGCAGCCTTAAGGGGTGGCACATTCAGTACTTC. This encodes CASSLKGWHIQYF.

The chain combines TRBV7-8 with TRBJ2-5; D uncertain. There are 14 residues in the CDR3. Trimming removed 0 bases from V and 0 bases from J, with 5 bases in between. Germline V gene data show CDR1 as SGHVS and CDR2 as FQNEAQ. The CDR3 DNA reads as TGTGCCAGCAGCTTAGCGCCCTACCAAGAGACCCAGTACTTC. It encodes CASSLAPYQETQYF.

The chain recombines TRBV4-3 with TRBJ2-3; no firm D call. Germline lookup yields CDR1 LGHNA and CDR2 YSLEER. Trimming shortened V by 0 bases and J by 8 bases, and 9 bases separated the two germline ends. The CDR3 has 13 amino acids. CDR3 region: CASSQEGGSTQYF. In DNA, the CDR3 is TGCGCCAGCAGCCAAGAGGGTGGAAGTACGCAGTATTTT.